One T cell receptor (beta chain) is described in this entry. Its antigen is currently unknown. The data were taken from a study of T cell repertoires in cytomegalovirus infection. Study-level results: Public TCR beta family frequency separated CMV-and-HLA carriers, including in an independent cohort. The study found HLA-C-restricted CMV-specific TCR beta clonotypes dominating the ex vivo response.

TCRdb recomputed calls from the reads with MiXCR, one row per CDR3 protein. The data contain hundreds of thousands of distinct CDR3 sequences, less than 40% of them singletons. The germline V gene encodes CDR1 SGHNT and CDR2 YYREEE (reference sequence). The CDR3 spans 14 residues. The V and J ends lost 6 bases and 2 bases, in that order; junction bases with no gene match: 4. This receptor was identified in a human donor in good health (CMV status not recorded). Some clones in this sample may be carry-over from other donors' samples. Sequenced sample: PBMCs. The chain has TRBV5-4 and TRBJ2-2; TRBD1 matches at 7 bases. CDR3 sequence (DNA): TGTGCCAGCACGACAGGGATCAACACCGGGGAGCTGTTTTTT. Its protein product is CASTTGINTGELFF.